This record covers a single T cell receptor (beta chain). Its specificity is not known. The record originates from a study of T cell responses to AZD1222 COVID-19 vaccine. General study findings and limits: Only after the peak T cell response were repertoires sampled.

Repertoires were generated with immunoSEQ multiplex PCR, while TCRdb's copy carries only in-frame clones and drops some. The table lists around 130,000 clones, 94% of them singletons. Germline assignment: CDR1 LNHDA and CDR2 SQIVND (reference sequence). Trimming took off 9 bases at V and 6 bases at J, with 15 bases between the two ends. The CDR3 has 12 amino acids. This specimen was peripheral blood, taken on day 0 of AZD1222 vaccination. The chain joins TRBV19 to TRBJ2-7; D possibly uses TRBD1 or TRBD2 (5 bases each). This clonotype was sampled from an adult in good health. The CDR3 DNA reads TGTGCCAGCTCAGGGACCTTGGGCGAGCAGTACTTC. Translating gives CASSGTLGEQYF.